This T cell receptor beta chain was obtained from a study of T cell responses to AZD1222 COVID-19 vaccine. Some clones are missing from TCRdb's copy, which holds only in-frame ones; the method was immunoSEQ multiplex PCR. The table lists 110,000 or so clones, about 87% of them singletons, with approximately 6.9% in the top ten. This clone was observed a handful of times. This sequence originates from an adult who received the AZD1222 COVID-19 vaccine. Material: peripheral blood, obtained 28 days after the second AZD1222 dose.

In nucleotides, the CDR3 is TGTGCCAGCAGCTTAGCGAGGGCTCGGGAGCAGTACTTC. This sequence encodes CASSLARAREQYF. The chain has TRBV7-2 and TRBJ2-7; D is possibly TRBD2 (5 bases). This CDR3 has 13 residues. Germline-derived CDR1 and CDR2 are SGHTA and FQGNSA. V lost 0 bases and J lost 7, with 10 bases in between.